This TCR beta chain stems from a study of T cell changes during pregnancy in multiple sclerosis. The repertoire was sequenced with immunoSEQ multiplex PCR; TCRdb's copy has only in-frame clones and lacks some. This repertoire shows about 41,000 clones, more than 85% found once; its top ten account for 6.5% to 9%. Losses at the gene ends were 0 bases for V and 4 bases for J; bases not matched to a gene: 4. The CDR3 runs to 16 residues. The germline V gene has CDR1 SGHRS and CDR2 YFSETQ. The material sequenced was CD8+ T cells from peripheral blood mononuclear cells, taken in the third trimester of pregnancy. This chain links TRBV5-1 with TRBJ2-1, with 10 nucleotides matching TRBD1. The clonotype originates from a female donor with multiple sclerosis, enrolled in a pregnancy study. CDR3 protein: CASSLEGQGSYNEQFF. CDR3 nucleotides: TGCGCCAGCAGCTTGGAGGGACAGGGGTCATACAATGAGCAGTTCTTC.